A selection of T cell receptor beta chains follows, all from one sample in a study of CD8+CD57+ T cells in acquired aplastic anemia. TCRdb re-analysed the reads in MiXCR, keeping a single row per CDR3 protein. The data show 200,000 to 250,000 distinct CDR3 sequences, around 60% seen once. The sequenced material came from sorted CD4+, CD8+, or CD8+CD57+ T cells (not recorded which) from PBMCs. Receptor source: a human donor in good health. CDR3s include the opening cysteine and the closing phenylalanine or tryptophan. A D gene is named only where the DNA matches it firmly. The size entry is marked missing in some rows and otherwise reads once, few, many or a size class.

V gene	J gene	D gene	clone size	CDR3 protein	CDR3 DNA
TRBV19	TRBJ2-3	NA	NA	CASSYLPGGTDTQYF	TGTGCCAGTAGTTATTTACCGGGAGGCACAGATACGCAGTATTTT
TRBV30	TRBJ2-7	NA	NA	CAWSGPRGIYEQYF	TGTGCCTGGAGTGGACCTAGGGGAATTTACGAGCAGTACTTC
TRBV7-3	TRBJ2-3	NA	NA	CASSFWEADTQYF	TGTGCCAGCAGCTTCTGGGAGGCAGATACGCAGTATTTT
TRBV10-3	TRBJ2-6	NA	few	CAISDSGAGANVLTF	TGTGCCATCAGTGATTCGGGGGCTGGGGCCAACGTCCTGACTTTC
TRBV20-1	TRBJ1-1	NA	few	CSAVDVGTEAFF	TGCAGTGCTGTAGACGTGGGCACTGAAGCTTTCTTT
TRBV6-5	TRBJ1-1	NA	many	CASSYSEIGTEAFF	TGTGCCAGCAGTTACTCGGAGATAGGCACTGAAGCTTTCTTT
TRBV19	TRBJ2-7	NA	NA	CASSRYRDLSYEQYF	TGTGCCAGTAGTCGTTACCGGGACCTGTCATACGAGCAGTACTTC
TRBV7-9	TRBJ2-7	TRBD2	NA	CASSFGGLAGERYEQYF	TGTGCCAGCAGCTTTGGGGGACTAGCGGGGGAACGATACGAGCAGTACTTC
TRBV20-1	TRBJ2-2	NA	NA	CSATHTGELFF	TGCAGTGCTACCCACACCGGGGAGCTGTTTTTT
TRBV10-3	TRBJ1-2	TRBD1	NA	CAISEPGQGDGYTF	TGTGCCATCAGTGAGCCGGGACAGGGAGATGGCTACACCTTC
TRBV11-1	TRBJ2-7	TRBD1	many	CASSPGTGGGYEQYF	TGTGCCAGCAGCCCGGGGACAGGGGGCGGCTACGAGCAGTACTTC
TRBV7-9	TRBJ2-7	TRBD2	NA	CASTAGGQSSYEQYF	TGTGCCAGCACGGCGGGGGGGCAAAGCTCCTACGAGCAGTACTTC
TRBV2	TRBJ2-7	NA	NA	CASSPTPDRLAVNEQYF	TGTGCCAGCAGTCCCACCCCTGACAGATTGGCAGTCAACGAGCAGTACTTC
TRBV29-1	TRBJ2-1	NA	NA	CSVVVHEQFF	TGCAGCGTTGTGGTCCATGAGCAGTTCTTC
TRBV9	TRBJ2-7	NA	many	CASSVEGGGYEQYF	TGTGCCAGCAGCGTAGAGGGGGGTGGCTACGAGCAGTACTTC
TRBV7-2	TRBJ2-7	NA	once	CASSSARSKKAYEQYF	TGTGCCAGCAGCTCAGCAAGGTCGAAGAAAGCCTACGAGCAGTACTTC
TRBV6-2/TRBV6-3	TRBJ2-7	NA	many	CASSSLSPYEQYF	TGTGCCAGCAGTTCGCTTAGCCCCTACGAGCAGTACTTC
TRBV7-2	TRBJ2-7	TRBD2	NA	CASITLAGGYEQYF	TGTGCCAGCATCACACTAGCGGGGGGGTACGAGCAGTACTTC
TRBV7-9	TRBJ1-1	TRBD1	NA	CASSRGPGQVNEAFF	TGTGCCAGCAGCCGAGGACCGGGACAGGTAAATGAAGCTTTCTTT
TRBV12-3/TRBV12-4	TRBJ2-3	NA	many	CASSSSRGPDTDTQYF	TGTGCCAGCAGTTCATCCCGGGGCCCCGACACAGATACGCAGTATTTT
TRBV5-1	TRBJ2-7	TRBD1	few	CASSQRPGQEIEQYF	TGCGCCAGCAGCCAAAGGCCGGGACAGGAAATCGAGCAGTACTTC
TRBV7-9	TRBJ2-2	NA	few	CASSISGMNTGELFF	TGTGCCAGCAGCATTAGCGGAATGAACACCGGGGAGCTGTTTTTT
TRBV7-3	TRBJ1-1	NA	NA	CASSLDGQGEAFF	TGTGCCAGCAGCTTAGACGGTCAGGGGGAAGCTTTCTTT
TRBV20-1	TRBJ2-7	TRBD2	NA	CSAIAGGPNEQYF	TGCAGTGCTATAGCGGGGGGGCCAAACGAGCAGTACTTC
TRBV7-2	TRBJ2-2	NA	NA	CASRETGANTGELFF	TGTGCCAGCAGGGAGACAGGCGCGAACACCGGGGAGCTGTTTTTT
TRBV7-9	TRBJ1-1	NA	NA	CASSFNRGTEAFF	TGTGCCAGCAGCTTTAATAGGGGCACTGAAGCTTTCTTT
TRBV7-8	TRBJ2-3	TRBD2	NA	CASSPGTSGSLTEADTQYF	TGTGCCAGCAGCCCAGGGACTAGCGGGAGCCTAACTGAGGCAGATACGCAGTATTTT
TRBV11-2	TRBJ2-3	NA	NA	CASSLSPNNEQYF	TGTGCCAGCAGCTTATCACCAAACAATGAGCAGTATTTT
TRBV2	TRBJ2-7	NA	many	CASRPGDSYEQYF	TGTGCCAGCAGGCCCGGAGACTCCTACGAGCAGTACTTC
TRBV3-1	TRBJ2-7	TRBD1	many	CASSWEDRDTYEQYF	TGTGCCAGCAGCTGGGAGGACAGGGACACCTACGAGCAGTACTTC
TRBV7-9	TRBJ2-5	NA	NA	CASSLVAATAPYF	TGTGCCAGCAGCTTAGTGGCGGCTACCGCGCCGTACTTC
TRBV7-9	TRBJ2-2	NA	NA	CSGLVGTGELFF	TGTTCTGGGCTAGTGGGAACCGGGGAGCTGTTTTTT
TRBV7-2	TRBJ1-1	NA	NA	CASSEPGRRRNTEAFF	TGTGCCAGCAGCGAGCCGGGAAGAAGGCGGAACACTGAAGCTTTCTTT
TRBV10-2	TRBJ2-7	NA	many	CASSDDSYEQYF	TGCGCCAGCAGTGATGACTCCTACGAGCAGTACTTC
TRBV19	TRBJ1-1	TRBD1	NA	CASSPQGGRTEAFF	TGTGCCAGTAGTCCCCAGGGGGGAAGGACTGAAGCTTTCTTT
TRBV7-9	TRBJ1-6	TRBD1	NA	CASSLDRDSYNSPLHF	TGTGCCAGCAGCTTAGATAGGGACAGCTATAATTCACCCCTCCACTTT
TRBV5-1	TRBJ1-3	NA	NA	CASSLDEGGSGNTIYF	TGCGCCAGCAGCTTGGACGAAGGGGGCTCTGGAAACACCATATATTTT
TRBV4-1	TRBJ2-7	NA	many	CASSQQSGHLYEQYF	TGCGCCAGCAGCCAGCAATCGGGACACCTCTACGAGCAGTACTTC
TRBV20-1	TRBJ2-1	NA	NA	CSASGTPDRYNEQFF	TGCAGTGCTAGCGGGACCCCAGATCGCTACAATGAGCAGTTCTTC
TRBV25-1	TRBJ1-2	TRBD1	few	CASSRGQGGNYGYTF	TGTGCCAGCAGCCGGGGACAGGGAGGAAACTATGGCTACACCTTC
TRBV7-9	TRBJ2-7	NA	NA	CAGGPGEGGPYEQYF	TGTGCCGGGGGCCCAGGGGAGGGGGGGCCATACGAGCAGTACTTC
TRBV7-9	TRBJ1-2	NA	NA	CASSLGSVGYTF	TGTGCCAGCAGCTTAGGGTCTGTGGGCTACACCTTC
TRBV20-1	TRBJ2-1	NA	few	CSASGSYNEQFF	TGCAGTGCTAGCGGGAGCTACAATGAGCAGTTCTTC
TRBV7-3	TRBJ1-2	TRBD1	many	CASSPGTAYGYTF	TGTGCCAGCAGCCCCGGGACAGCATATGGCTACACCTTC
TRBV7-9	TRBJ2-3	TRBD2	many	CASSPPRYSGKSTDTQYF	TGTGCCAGCAGCCCTCCAAGGTATAGCGGGAAGTCGACAGATACGCAGTATTTT
TRBV27	TRBJ2-1	TRBD2	few	CASSLSSGRGDEQFF	TGTGCCAGCAGTTTATCCAGCGGGAGGGGGGATGAGCAGTTCTTC
TRBV7-3	TRBJ1-1	NA	many	CASSPTASTEAFF	TGTGCCAGCAGCCCGACGGCGAGCACTGAAGCTTTCTTT
TRBV29-1	TRBJ1-2	NA	NA	CSVEANLRGSGYTF	TGCAGCGTTGAAGCAAACTTAAGGGGGAGCGGCTACACCTTC
TRBV7-9	TRBJ1-4	NA	many	CASSLDEKLFF	TGTGCCAGCAGCTTAGATGAAAAACTGTTTTTT
TRBV7-9	TRBJ1-5	TRBD1	NA	CASSPRRGQGQRNQPQHF	TGTGCCAGCAGCCCCCGAAGGGGACAGGGTCAACGCAATCAGCCCCAGCATTTT
TRBV6-2/TRBV6-3	TRBJ2-7	NA	many	CASSSGDWRYEQYF	TGTGCCAGCTCCTCGGGGGACTGGCGGTACGAGCAGTACTTC
TRBV5-8	TRBJ2-7	NA	many	CASSHGGGQNEQYF	TGTGCCAGCAGCCACGGAGGGGGGCAGAACGAGCAGTACTTC
TRBV7-9	TRBJ1-1	NA	NA	CASSEEVNTEAFF	TGTGCCAGCAGTGAGGAGGTCAACACTGAAGCTTTCTTT
TRBV15	TRBJ1-4	NA	NA	CARVVRTDNEKLFF	TGTGCTAGGGTCGTCCGGACAGATAATGAAAAACTGTTTTTT
TRBV2	TRBJ2-5	NA	NA	CARDTLGETQYF	TGTGCCAGAGATACATTGGGGGAGACCCAGTACTTC
TRBV6-5	TRBJ2-3	NA	NA	CASSYSTVGQGRADTQYF	TGTGCCAGCAGTTACTCGACGGTCGGCCAGGGTCGCGCAGATACGCAGTATTTT
TRBV12-3/TRBV12-4	TRBJ2-1	TRBD2	NA	CASTSPRGGEFF	TGTGCCAGCACCTCACCTAGGGGAGGGGAGTTCTTC